This T cell receptor (beta chain) was identified in a study of preoperative IRX-2 immunotherapy in early breast cancer. This clone appeared a few times. Specified treatment: preoperative locoregional IRX-2 cytokine immunotherapy. This phase Ib study tested locoregional IRX-2 cytokine immunotherapy given before surgery. Here immunoSEQ multiplex PCR was the method, and the copy in TCRdb shows in-frame clones only, minus some. The sample lists around 35,000 clones; over 90% were seen once. CDR3 size: 15 residues. Between the trimmed V and J ends, which lost 2 bases and 3 bases, there was a span of 14 bases. The germline V gene encodes CDR1 SGHVS and CDR2 FQNEAQ.

This clonotype was obtained from a human donor with breast cancer. The sample was gathered from a patient treated with IRX-2 immunotherapy. The chain is built from TRBV7-8 and TRBJ2-7; D uncertain. The CDR3 loop reads CASSLSPDRVYEQYF. The CDR3 coding sequence is TGTGCCAGCAGCTTATCGCCGGACCGAGTCTACGAGCAGTACTTC.